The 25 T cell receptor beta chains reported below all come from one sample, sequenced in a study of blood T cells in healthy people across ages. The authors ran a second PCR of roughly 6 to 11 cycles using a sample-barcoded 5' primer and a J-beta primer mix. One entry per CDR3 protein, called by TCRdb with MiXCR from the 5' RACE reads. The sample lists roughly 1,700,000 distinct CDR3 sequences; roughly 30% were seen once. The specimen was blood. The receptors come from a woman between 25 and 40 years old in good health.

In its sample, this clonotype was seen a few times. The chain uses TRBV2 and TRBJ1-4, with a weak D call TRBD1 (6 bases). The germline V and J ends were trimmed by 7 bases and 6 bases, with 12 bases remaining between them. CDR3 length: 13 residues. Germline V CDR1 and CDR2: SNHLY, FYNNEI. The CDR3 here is CASKTGSHEKLFF. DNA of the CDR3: TGTGCCAGCAAAACAGGGTCGCATGAAAAACTGTTTTTT. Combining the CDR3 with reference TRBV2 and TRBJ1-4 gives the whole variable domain EPEVTQTPSHQVTQMGQEVILRCVPISNHLYFYWYRQILGQKVEFLVSFYNNEISEKSEIFDDQFSVERPDGSNFTLKIRSTKLEDSAMYFCASKTGSHEKLFFGSGTQLSVL.

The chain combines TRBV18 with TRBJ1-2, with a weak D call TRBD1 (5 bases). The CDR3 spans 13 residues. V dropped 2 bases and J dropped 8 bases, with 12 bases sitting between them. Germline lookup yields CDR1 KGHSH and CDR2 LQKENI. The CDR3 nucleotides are TGTGCCAGCTCACCAGGATGGGGGTCCGGCTACACCTTC. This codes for CASSPGWGSGYTF.

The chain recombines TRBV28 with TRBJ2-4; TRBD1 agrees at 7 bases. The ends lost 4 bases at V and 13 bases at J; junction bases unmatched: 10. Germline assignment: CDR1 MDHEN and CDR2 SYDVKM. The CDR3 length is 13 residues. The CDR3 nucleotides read TGTGCCAGCAGTTCGACTGACAGGGACGTGCAGTACTTC. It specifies CASSSTDRDVQYF. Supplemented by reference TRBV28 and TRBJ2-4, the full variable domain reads DVKVTQSSRYLVKRTGEKVFLECVQDMDHENMFWYRQDPGLGLRLIYFSYDVKMKEKGDIPEGYSVSREKKERFSLILESASTNQTSMYLCASSSTDRDVQYFGAGTRLSVL.

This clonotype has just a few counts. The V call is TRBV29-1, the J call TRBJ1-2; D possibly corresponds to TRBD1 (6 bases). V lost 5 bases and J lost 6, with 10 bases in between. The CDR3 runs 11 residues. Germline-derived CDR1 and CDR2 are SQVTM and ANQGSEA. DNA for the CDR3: TGCAGCGTTCGAACAGGGAATGGCTACACCTTC. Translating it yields CSVRTGNGYTF.

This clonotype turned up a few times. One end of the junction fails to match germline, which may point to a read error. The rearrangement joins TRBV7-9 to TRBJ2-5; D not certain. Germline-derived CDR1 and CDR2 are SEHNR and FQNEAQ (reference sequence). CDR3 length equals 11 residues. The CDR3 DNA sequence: TGTGCCGGCAGCCAGGCAGAGACCCAGTACTTC. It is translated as CAGSQAETQYF.

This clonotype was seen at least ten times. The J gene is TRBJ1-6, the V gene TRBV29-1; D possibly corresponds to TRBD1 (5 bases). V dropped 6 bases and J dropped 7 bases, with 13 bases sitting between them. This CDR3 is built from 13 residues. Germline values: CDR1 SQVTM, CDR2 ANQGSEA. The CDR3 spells CSVGVGRNSPLHF. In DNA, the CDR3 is TGCAGCGTGGGGGTTGGTAGGAATTCACCCCTCCACTTT.

The CDR3 sequence: CASSPTLGGSRTEAFF. As DNA, the CDR3 is TGTGCCAGCAGTCCTACCCTAGGGGGTTCGAGAACTGAAGCTTTCTTT. J is TRBJ1-1 and V is TRBV12-3 or TRBV12-4, with TRBD1 as a possible D gene (6 bases). CDR3 length equals 16 residues. Trimming removed 5 bases at V and 5 bases at J, with 21 bases between.

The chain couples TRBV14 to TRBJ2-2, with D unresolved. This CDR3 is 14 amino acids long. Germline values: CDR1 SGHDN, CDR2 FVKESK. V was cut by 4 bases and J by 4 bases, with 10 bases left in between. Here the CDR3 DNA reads TGTGCCAGCAGCCCCTTGAGGAGCACCGGGGAGCTGTTTTTT. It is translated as CASSPLRSTGELFF.

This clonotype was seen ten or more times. CDR3 loop: CASRQIGNRANSGANVLTF. As DNA, the CDR3 is TGTGCCAGCAGGCAAATAGGGAACCGGGCCAACTCTGGGGCCAACGTCCTGACTTTC. This chain uses TRBV7-2 with TRBJ2-6; D remains ambiguous. The germline V gene has CDR1 SGHTA and CDR2 FQGNSA. Trimming stripped 6 bases from V and 0 bases from J, with 21 bases between. CDR3 length equals 19 residues.

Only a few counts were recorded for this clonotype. The CDR3 region is CASRDSPAGNEQFF. The CDR3 DNA reads TGCGCCAGCAGGGACTCCCCAGCGGGCAATGAGCAGTTCTTC. The rearrangement links TRBV10-1 to TRBJ2-1; weak D call: TRBD2 (6 bases). This CDR3 has 14 amino acids. Germline V gene lookup returns CDR1 WNHNN and CDR2 SYGVQD (reference sequence). Trimming cost V 6 bases and J 6 bases, with 15 bases left between them.

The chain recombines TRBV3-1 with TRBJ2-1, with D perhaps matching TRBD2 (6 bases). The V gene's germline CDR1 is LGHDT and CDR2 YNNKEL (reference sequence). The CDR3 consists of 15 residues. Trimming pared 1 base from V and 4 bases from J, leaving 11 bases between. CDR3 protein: CASSQAAAGYNEQFF. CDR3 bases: TGTGCCAGCAGCCAAGCCGCGGCGGGGTACAATGAGCAGTTCTTC.

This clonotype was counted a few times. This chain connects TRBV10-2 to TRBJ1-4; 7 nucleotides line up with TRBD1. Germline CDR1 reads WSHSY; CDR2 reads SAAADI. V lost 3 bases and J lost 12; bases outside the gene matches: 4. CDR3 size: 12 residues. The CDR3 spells CASSETQGQLFF. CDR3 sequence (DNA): TGCGCCAGCAGTGAAACACAGGGGCAACTGTTTTTT.

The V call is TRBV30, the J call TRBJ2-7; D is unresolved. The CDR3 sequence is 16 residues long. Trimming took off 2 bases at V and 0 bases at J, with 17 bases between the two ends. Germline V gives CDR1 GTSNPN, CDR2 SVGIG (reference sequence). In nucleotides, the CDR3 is TGTGCCTGGAGTCCTCGTCCTACAGAAAACTCCTACGAGCAGTACTTC. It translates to CAWSPRPTENSYEQYF.

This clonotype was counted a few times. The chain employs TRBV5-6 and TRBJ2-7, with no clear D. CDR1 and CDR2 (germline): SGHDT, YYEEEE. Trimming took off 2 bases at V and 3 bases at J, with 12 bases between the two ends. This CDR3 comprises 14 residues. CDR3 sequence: CASSFGQAHYEQYF. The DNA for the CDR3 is TGTGCCAGCAGCTTTGGGCAGGCCCACTACGAGCAGTACTTC. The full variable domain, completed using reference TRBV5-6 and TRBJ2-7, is DAGVTQSPTHLIKTRGQQVTLRCSPKSGHDTVSWYQQALGQGPQFIFQYYEEEERQRGNFPDRFSGHQFPNYSSELNVNALLLGDSALYLCASSFGQAHYEQYFGPGTRLTVT.

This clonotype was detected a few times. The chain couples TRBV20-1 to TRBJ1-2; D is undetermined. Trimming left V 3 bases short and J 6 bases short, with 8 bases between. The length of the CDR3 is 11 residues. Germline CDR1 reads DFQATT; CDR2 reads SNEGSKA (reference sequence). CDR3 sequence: CSASLPNGYTF. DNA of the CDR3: TGCAGTGCTAGTTTACCCAATGGCTACACCTTC.

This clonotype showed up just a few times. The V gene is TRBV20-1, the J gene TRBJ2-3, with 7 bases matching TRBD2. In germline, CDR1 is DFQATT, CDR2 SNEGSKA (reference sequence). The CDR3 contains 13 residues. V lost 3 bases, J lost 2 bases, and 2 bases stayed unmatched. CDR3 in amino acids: CSASGGTTDTQYF. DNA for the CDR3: TGCAGTGCTAGCGGGGGGACCACAGATACGCAGTATTTT.

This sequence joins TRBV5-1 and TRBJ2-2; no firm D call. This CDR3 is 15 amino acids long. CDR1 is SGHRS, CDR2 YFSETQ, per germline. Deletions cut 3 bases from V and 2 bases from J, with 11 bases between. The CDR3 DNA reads TGCGCCAGCAGCTCCCTGTCACAAAACACCGGGGAGCTGTTTTTT. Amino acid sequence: CASSSLSQNTGELFF.

CDR3: CASSGLLAGHNEQFF. The CDR3 DNA sequence: TGTGCCAGCAGCGGCCTACTAGCGGGACACAATGAGCAGTTCTTC. The chain couples TRBV9 to TRBJ2-1; TRBD2 aligns across 10 bases. The CDR3 is 15 residues long. CDR1 and CDR2 (germline): SGDLS, YYNGEE. The trim removed 3 bases at V and 5 bases at J, leaving 5 bases unmatched.

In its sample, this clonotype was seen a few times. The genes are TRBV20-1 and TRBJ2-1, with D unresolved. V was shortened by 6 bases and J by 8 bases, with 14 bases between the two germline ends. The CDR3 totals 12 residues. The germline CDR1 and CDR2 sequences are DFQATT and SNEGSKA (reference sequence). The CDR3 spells CSASPRTHEQFF. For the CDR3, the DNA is TGCAGTGCCTCACCCCGGACCCATGAGCAGTTCTTC.

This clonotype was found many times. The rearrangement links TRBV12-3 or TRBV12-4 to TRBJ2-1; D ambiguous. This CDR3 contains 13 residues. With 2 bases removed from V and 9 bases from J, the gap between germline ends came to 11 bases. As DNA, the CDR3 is TGTGCCAGCAGTTTATTTGGGAATGGTGAGCAGTTCTTC. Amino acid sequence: CASSLFGNGEQFF.

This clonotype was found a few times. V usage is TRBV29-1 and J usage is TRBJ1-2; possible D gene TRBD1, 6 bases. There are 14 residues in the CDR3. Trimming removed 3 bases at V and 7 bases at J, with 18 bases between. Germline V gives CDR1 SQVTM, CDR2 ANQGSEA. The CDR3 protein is CSVDDSGAMSGYTF. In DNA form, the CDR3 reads TGCAGCGTTGATGATTCGGGGGCAATGAGTGGCTACACCTTC.

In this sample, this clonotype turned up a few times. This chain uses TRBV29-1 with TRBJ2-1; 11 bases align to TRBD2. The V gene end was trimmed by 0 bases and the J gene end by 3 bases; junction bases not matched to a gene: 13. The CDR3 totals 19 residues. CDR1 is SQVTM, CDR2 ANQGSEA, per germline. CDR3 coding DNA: TGCAGCGTTGAAGAAGAGGTTAGCGGGAGGGGAATCGGCTACAATGAGCAGTTCTTC. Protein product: CSVEEEVSGRGIGYNEQFF.

CDR3 sequence reads: CASSGDLGGYTF. CDR3 bases: TGTGCCAGCAGTGGGGACCTGGGCGGCTACACCTTC. V usage is TRBV2 and J usage is TRBJ1-2; possibly TRBD1 for D (5 bases). The V and J ends lost 4 bases and 8 bases respectively, with 11 bases between them. Germline V gene data show CDR1 as SNHLY and CDR2 as FYNNEI. CDR3 size: 12 residues. Full variable domain (rest looked up from reference TRBV2 and TRBJ1-2): EPEVTQTPSHQVTQMGQEVILRCVPISNHLYFYWYRQILGQKVEFLVSFYNNEISEKSEIFDDQFSVERPDGSNFTLKIRSTKLEDSAMYFCASSGDLGGYTFGSGTRLTVV.

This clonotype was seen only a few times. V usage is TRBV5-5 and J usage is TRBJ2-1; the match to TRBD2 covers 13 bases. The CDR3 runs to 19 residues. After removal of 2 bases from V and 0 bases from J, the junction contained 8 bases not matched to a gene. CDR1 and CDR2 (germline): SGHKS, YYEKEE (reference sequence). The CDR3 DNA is TGTGCCAGCAGCTTCCGGACTAGCGGGGGAATCAGCTCCTACAATGAGCAGTTCTTC. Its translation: CASSFRTSGGISSYNEQFF.

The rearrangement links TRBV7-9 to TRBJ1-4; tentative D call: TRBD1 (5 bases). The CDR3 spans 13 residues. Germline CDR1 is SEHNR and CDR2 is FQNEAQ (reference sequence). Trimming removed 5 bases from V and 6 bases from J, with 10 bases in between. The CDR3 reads CASSIGTHEKLFF. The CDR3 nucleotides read TGTGCCAGCAGCATAGGGACGCATGAAAAACTGTTTTTT.